This T cell receptor (beta chain) emerged from a study of persistence of HIV-infected CD4 T cells. Study in general: Multiple blood draws of up to about 180 mL, except two donors with single leukapheresis. Overall study findings and caveats: Degenerate expanded CDR3beta sequences were enriched among CMV- and Gag-responding cells.

Concerning this clone itself: The antigen is unknown.

The germline CDR1 and CDR2 sequences are MDHEN and SYDVKM. The CDR3 has 14 amino acids. V lost 6 bases to trimming and J lost 1 base, with 13 bases between them. Nonspecific anti-CD3/anti-CD28 bead stimulation represents the broad CD4+ T cell repertoire. Responding CD4+ T cells were sorted by upregulation of both CD40 ligand and CD69. The libraries were made with immunoSEQ version 4 in survey mode. TCRdb keeps only in-frame clones here, not all; method: immunoSEQ multiplex PCR. The repertoire consists of over 35,000 clones, with roughly nine tenths occurring once and the leading ten covering just over 1%.

The material was CD4+ T cells sorted from PBMCs after roughly 18-hour stimulation, obtained from a patient who received antiretroviral therapy. The rearrangement joins TRBV28 to TRBJ2-7; tentatively, D is TRBD1 (6 bases). This receptor was obtained from an adult man with HIV who was CMV-seropositive. CDR3 amino acids: CASSRWDKSYEQYF. The CDR3 DNA reads TGTGCCAGCAGCCGCTGGGACAAGTCCTACGAGCAGTACTTC. Drawing the rest from reference TRBV28 and TRBJ2-7, the complete variable domain is DVKVTQSSRYLVKRTGEKVFLECVQDMDHENMFWYRQDPGLGLRLIYFSYDVKMKEKGDIPEGYSVSREKKERFSLILESASTNQTSMYLCASSRWDKSYEQYFGPGTRLTVT.